This note documents a single T cell receptor beta chain sequence. Its target is not known. These data belong to a study of siplizumab effects on memory and regulatory T cells. Notes on the study in general: Naive T cells were seen as more diverse than memory cells and as major alloresponse contributors.

The germline V gene encodes CDR1 MNHNS and CDR2 SASEGT. V dropped 3 bases and J dropped 6 bases, with 18 bases sitting between them. The CDR3 runs 16 residues. TCRdb's copy holds only in-frame clones and misses some; the assay was immunoSEQ multiplex PCR. This table holds 7,000 to 8,500 clones, approximately 70% found once. This TCR came from a human donor in good health. The chain is built from TRBV6-1 and TRBJ1-5; D unclear. The source material was effector memory CD8+ T cells sorted from blood. Subset of the sample: unstimulated CD8+ effector memory T cells. For the CDR3, the DNA is TGTGCCAGCAGTGACGAGGGTTCCCTCCCCAGTCAGCCCCAGCATTTT. Its protein is CASSDEGSLPSQPQHF.